Listed below are T cell receptor beta chains from one sample, sequenced in a study of regulatory dendritic cells for organ transplantation. Produced via immunoSEQ multiplex PCR; TCRdb's table is partial and in-frame only. The table shows under 50,000 clones, with 80% to 95% occurring only once. Specimen: naive CD8+ T cells from blood. These receptors originate from a human donor in good health. Each CDR3 is given with its conserved first and last residue. A D gene is named only where the DNA matches it firmly. Clone size appears in some rows only: once, few, many, or a class for an expanded clone.

V gene	clone size	D gene	J gene	CDR3 DNA	CDR3 protein
TRBV9	.	.	TRBJ2-7	TGTGCCAGCAGCGTCGGGGGAGGCACCTACGAGCAGTACTTC	CASSVGGGTYEQYF
TRBV10-1	.	.	TRBJ2-1	TGCGCCAGCAGTGATAATCCCAGGTCTAGGTTTGATGAGCAGTTCTTC	CASSDNPRSRFDEQFF
TRBV4-3	.	.	TRBJ1-1	TGCGCCAGCAGCCAGCGACTGGGGAACACTGAAGCTTTCTTT	CASSQRLGNTEAFF
TRBV28	.	.	TRBJ2-3	TGTGCCAGCAGTTTGACTTCGCCTAGCACAGATACGCAGTATTTT	CASSLTSPSTDTQYF
TRBV7-2	.	TRBD1	TRBJ2-7	TGTGCCAGCGGACTCATACAGGGGGTGGGCGAGCAGTACTTC	CASGLIQGVGEQYF
TRBV27	.	.	TRBJ1-2	TGTGCCAGCAGTCCTCTTCCGACCCGCTATGGCTACACCTTC	CASSPLPTRYGYTF
TRBV7-8	.	.	TRBJ1-2	TGTGCCAGCGGCCTGGGACGGACTAACTATGGCTACACCTTC	CASGLGRTNYGYTF
TRBV9	.	TRBD1	TRBJ1-1	TGTGCCAGCAGCGTGGCAGGGGGTATACCGGACACTGAAGCTTTCTTT	CASSVAGGIPDTEAFF
TRBV7-7	.	TRBD1	TRBJ2-5	TGTGCTAGCAGCGAAGGACAGGGAGTTGAAAAGACCCAGTACTTC	CASSEGQGVEKTQYF
TRBV28	.	.	TRBJ2-3	TGTGCCAGCAGTTTTTTGTGGGAGGGCACAGATACGCAGTATTTT	CASSFLWEGTDTQYF
TRBV4-1	.	.	TRBJ1-5	TGCGCCAGCAGCCAAGAAGAGGCAGGGACGAGCTATAGCAATCAGCCCCAGCATTTT	CASSQEEAGTSYSNQPQHF
TRBV7-6	once	.	TRBJ2-7	TGTGCCAGCAGCTTAGTAACAGGATCCGAGCAGTACTTC	CASSLVTGSEQYF
TRBV7-9	.	.	TRBJ2-6	TGTGCCAGCAGCTTAGGGTACGGCTCTGGGGCCAACGTCCTGACTTTC	CASSLGYGSGANVLTF
TRBV10-2	.	.	TRBJ1-2	TGCGCCAGCAGTGAGTCAAGCATGGGGGGCTACACCTTC	CASSESSMGGYTF
TRBV4-3	.	TRBD2	TRBJ2-1	TGCGCCAGCAGCCCCAGGTGGGGTAGCGGGGGACCCTACAATGAGCAGTTCTTC	CASSPRWGSGGPYNEQFF
TRBV4-1	.	TRBD1	TRBJ1-1	TGCGCCAGCAGAGCCGGGACAGCCTTGAACACTGAAGCTTTCTTT	CASRAGTALNTEAFF
TRBV9	.	.	TRBJ2-1	TGTGCCAGCAGCCCCCGTCCGCCGGGGCATGAGCAGTTCTTC	CASSPRPPGHEQFF
TRBV4-3	.	.	TRBJ2-5	TGCGCCAGCAGCCAAGATAGAGGCGAGACCCAGTACTTC	CASSQDRGETQYF
TRBV30	.	.	TRBJ1-1	TGTGCCTGGTCGGACAGCAACACTGAAGCTTTCTTT	CAWSDSNTEAFF
TRBV7-2	.	.	TRBJ1-2	TGTGCCAGCAGCTACCCTGTCGGGGAGGATTATGGCTACACCTTC	CASSYPVGEDYGYTF
TRBV28	few	.	TRBJ1-5	TGTGCCAGCGGAACGAATCAGCCCCAGCATTTT	CASGTNQPQHF
TRBV7-9	.	.	TRBJ2-5	TGTGCCAGCAGCTCCCCGGGGGCGGGGAAAGAGACCCAGTACTTC	CASSSPGAGKETQYF
TRBV27	.	.	TRBJ2-5	TGTGCCAGCGGGCGAGTAGAGACCCAGTACTTC	CASGRVETQYF
TRBV9	.	.	TRBJ2-7	TGTGCCAGCAGCGTAGAAGACGGCTACTACGAGCAGTACTTC	CASSVEDGYYEQYF
TRBV25-1	.	.	TRBJ2-3	TGTGCCAGCAGGGGGCTCGATCCAGATACGCAGTATTTT	CASRGLDPDTQYF
TRBV9	.	.	TRBJ2-1	TGTGCCAGCAGCATCGGGAGTATCGGCTCCAATGAGCAGTTCTTC	CASSIGSIGSNEQFF
TRBV4-3	.	.	TRBJ2-2	TGCGCCAGCAGCCAGCAGGGCGTTGGCACCGGGGAGCTGTTTTTT	CASSQQGVGTGELFF
TRBV13	few	TRBD1	TRBJ1-1	TGTGCCAGCACCCGAGGGGGCATGAACACTGAAGCTTTCTTT	CASTRGGMNTEAFF
TRBV4-3	.	.	TRBJ2-1	TGCGCCAGCAGCCAAGCTTGGACTTCTTACAATGAGCAGTTCTTC	CASSQAWTSYNEQFF
TRBV27	.	.	TRBJ2-7	TGTGCCAGCAGTTTGAATTCGGGAACAGTACGTGTGCAGTACTTC	CASSLNSGTVRVQYF
TRBV4-3	.	TRBD1	TRBJ1-5	TGCGCCAGCAGCCAAGACCCGGCAGGGGGGAATCAGCCCCAGCATTTT	CASSQDPAGGNQPQHF
TRBV7-9	.	TRBD1	TRBJ1-2	TGTGCCAGCAGCCTAGGTGGGGGACAGCCCTATGGCTACACCTTC	CASSLGGGQPYGYTF
TRBV14	.	TRBD2	TRBJ2-7	TGTGCCAGCAGCCAGGGACTAGCGGTCTACGAGCAGTACTTC	CASSQGLAVYEQYF
TRBV11-2	.	.	TRBJ1-1	TGTGCCAGCAGCTTACTCAAAACAGTTAACACTGAAGCTTTCTTT	CASSLLKTVNTEAFF
TRBV5-1	once	.	TRBJ2-7	TGCGCCAGCAGCTTGGCCCGGACCGTACCCGACGAGCAGTACTTC	CASSLARTVPDEQYF
TRBV4-3	.	TRBD2	TRBJ2-7	TGCGCCAGCAGCCAATATCAAGCGGGAGGGTACGAGCAGTACTTC	CASSQYQAGGYEQYF
TRBV5-6	.	.	TRBJ2-7	TGTGCCAGCAGCTTGGCCTTGACAGCCTACGAGCAGTACTTC	CASSLALTAYEQYF
TRBV30	.	.	TRBJ2-7	TGTGCCCGGAGGTGGGAGCACGAGCAGTACTTC	CARRWEHEQYF
TRBV29-1	.	.	TRBJ2-7	TGCAGCGTTGTTTGGGGGACCTTCTACGAGCAGTACTTC	CSVVWGTFYEQYF
TRBV7-9	.	.	TRBJ2-7	TGTGCCAGCAACCTGAGGGGCGAGCAGTACTTC	CASNLRGEQYF
TRBV19	.	TRBD1	TRBJ2-7	TGTGCCAGTAGTATGGGGACAGGGGGTTTGATCGAGCAGTACTTC	CASSMGTGGLIEQYF
TRBV19	.	.	TRBJ2-1	TGTGCCAGTAGTATAGTCCCAACCCACAATGAGCAGTTCTTC	CASSIVPTHNEQFF
TRBV30	.	.	TRBJ2-2	TGTGCCTGGTCGGGGCAGGCGAACACCGGGGAGCTGTTTTTT	CAWSGQANTGELFF
TRBV6-5	.	TRBD1	TRBJ2-7	TGTGCCAGCAGTTACGGGGACAGGGTGGTACACGAGCAGTACTTC	CASSYGDRVVHEQYF
TRBV27	.	.	TRBJ2-2	TGTGCCATAGGGGAGGCCAGCCGCGGGGAGCTGTTTTTT	CAIGEASRGELFF
TRBV28	.	.	TRBJ2-2	TGTGCCAGCAGCCGACAGCCGACCAACACCGGGGAGCTGTTTTTT	CASSRQPTNTGELFF
TRBV2	few	.	TRBJ2-1	TGTGCCAGCACCAGACTACTCTACAATGAGCAGTTCTTC	CASTRLLYNEQFF
TRBV15	once	.	TRBJ1-5	TGTGCCACCAGCAGAGATCGGGACGGGTATCAGCCCCAGCATTTT	CATSRDRDGYQPQHF
TRBV7-2	.	.	TRBJ2-4	TGTGCCAGCAGCCTTGACTCGGGTCTAGCCAAAAACATTCAGTACTTC	CASSLDSGLAKNIQYF
TRBV15	.	.	TRBJ2-7	TGTGCCACCAGCAGAGTGAGCGGGGACAGCGAATACGAGCAGTACTTC	CATSRVSGDSEYEQYF
TRBV10-2	.	.	TRBJ2-2	TGCGCCAGCGAAAAAGTCCTAGGGACCACCGGGGAGCTGTTTTTT	CASEKVLGTTGELFF
TRBV7-3	.	.	TRBJ1-1	TGTGCCAGCAGCTTAAAGGAGGCGGGGCCAAGGGGAATGCGGAGTGAAGCTTTCTTT	CASSLKEAGPRGMRSEAFF
TRBV7-3	once	.	TRBJ2-1	TGTGCCAGCAGCCCCCTTCGGGGGAGCTCCTACAATGAGCAGTTCTTC	CASSPLRGSSYNEQFF
TRBV7-8	.	TRBD2	TRBJ2-7	TGTGCCAGCAGCTTCCCGGGGGCGGGAGGGCCCTCCTACGAGCAGTACTTC	CASSFPGAGGPSYEQYF
TRBV30	.	TRBD2	TRBJ2-1	TGTGCCTGGGGCTCGAATAGCGGGTTCGACTCCTACAATGAGCAGTTCTTC	CAWGSNSGFDSYNEQFF
TRBV6-5	.	TRBD2	TRBJ2-7	TGTGCCAGCAGTACGGGGGGCGAGCAGTACTTC	CASSTGGEQYF
TRBV7-8	.	.	TRBJ2-2	TGTGCCAGCAGCTTAGCGCTCCGGCTAGCAGAGAACACCGGGGAGCTGTTTTTT	CASSLALRLAENTGELFF
TRBV6-5	.	.	TRBJ1-3	TGTGCCAGCAGCATGACAGCTATCTCTGGAAACACCATATATTTT	CASSMTAISGNTIYF
TRBV13	.	.	TRBJ2-5	TGTGCCAGCAGCTTAGGCCCGCAGGTGCAGACCCAGTACTTC	CASSLGPQVQTQYF
TRBV27	.	TRBD2	TRBJ2-7	TGTGCCAGCAGCGGACTAGCGGAATACTACGAGCAGTACTTC	CASSGLAEYYEQYF